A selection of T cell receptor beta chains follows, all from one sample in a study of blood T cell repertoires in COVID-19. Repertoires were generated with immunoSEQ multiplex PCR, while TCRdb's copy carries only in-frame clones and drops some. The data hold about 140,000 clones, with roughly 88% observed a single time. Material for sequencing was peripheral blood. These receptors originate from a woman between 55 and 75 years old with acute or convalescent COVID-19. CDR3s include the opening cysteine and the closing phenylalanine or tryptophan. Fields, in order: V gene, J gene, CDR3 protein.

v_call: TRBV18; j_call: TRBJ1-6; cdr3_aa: CASSPAGSDSPLHF
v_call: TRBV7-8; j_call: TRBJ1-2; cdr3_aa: CASSLGQGNYGYTF
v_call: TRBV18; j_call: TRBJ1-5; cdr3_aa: CASSRIPGQGGRPQHF
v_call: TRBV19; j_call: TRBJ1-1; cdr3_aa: CASSTAVGRNTEAFF
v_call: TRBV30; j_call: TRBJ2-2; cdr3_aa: CAWRTDQNTGELFF
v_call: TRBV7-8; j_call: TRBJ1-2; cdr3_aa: CASSLSSGVGYTF
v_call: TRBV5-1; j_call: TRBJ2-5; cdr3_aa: CASSSRLASIQETQHF
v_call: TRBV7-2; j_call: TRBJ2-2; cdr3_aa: CASSLDRVGTGELFF
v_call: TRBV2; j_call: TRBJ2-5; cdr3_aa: CASSSIAGGRQETQYF
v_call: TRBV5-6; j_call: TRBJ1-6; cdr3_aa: CASSLRDSNSPLHF
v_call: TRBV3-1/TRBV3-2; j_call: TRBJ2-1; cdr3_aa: CASSQAQLGSPFF
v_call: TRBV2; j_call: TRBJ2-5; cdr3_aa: CASSEDRGLPETQYF
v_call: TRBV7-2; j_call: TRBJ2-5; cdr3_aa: CASSLVIQETQYF
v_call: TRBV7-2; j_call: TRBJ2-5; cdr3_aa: CASSPLWGRETQYF
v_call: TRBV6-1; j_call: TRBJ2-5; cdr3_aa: CASSAFLLRTGTETQYF